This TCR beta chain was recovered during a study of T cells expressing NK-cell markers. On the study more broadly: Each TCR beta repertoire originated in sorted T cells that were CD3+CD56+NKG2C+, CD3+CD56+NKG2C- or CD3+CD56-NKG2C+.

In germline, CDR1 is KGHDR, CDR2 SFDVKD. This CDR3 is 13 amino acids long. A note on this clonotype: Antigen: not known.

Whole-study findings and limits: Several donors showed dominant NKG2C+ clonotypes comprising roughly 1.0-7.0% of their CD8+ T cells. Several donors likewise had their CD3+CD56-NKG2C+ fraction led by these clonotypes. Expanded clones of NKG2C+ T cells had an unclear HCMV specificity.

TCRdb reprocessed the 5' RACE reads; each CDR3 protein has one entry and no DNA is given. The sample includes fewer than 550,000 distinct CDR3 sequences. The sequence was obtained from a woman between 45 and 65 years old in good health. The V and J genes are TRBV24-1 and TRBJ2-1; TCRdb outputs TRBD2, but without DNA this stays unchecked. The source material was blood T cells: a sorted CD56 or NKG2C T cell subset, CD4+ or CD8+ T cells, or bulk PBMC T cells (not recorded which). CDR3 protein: CATNAGTNNEQFF.